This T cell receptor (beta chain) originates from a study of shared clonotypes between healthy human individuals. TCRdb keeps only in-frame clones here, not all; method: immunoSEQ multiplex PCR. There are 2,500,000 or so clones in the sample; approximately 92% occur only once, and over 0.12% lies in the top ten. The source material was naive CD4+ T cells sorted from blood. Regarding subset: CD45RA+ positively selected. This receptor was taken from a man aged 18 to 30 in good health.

For the CDR3, the DNA is TGTGCCTGGAGTTTCTCCCCCCCGGGAGGGCCCGGAGATACGCAGTATTTT. It is translated as CAWSFSPPGGPGDTQYF. The V and J genes are TRBV30 and TRBJ2-3; 8 nucleotides agree with TRBD2. This CDR3 has 17 residues. Trimming removed 2 bases from V and 5 bases from J; junction bases left unmatched: 15. Per germline, CDR1 GTSNPN and CDR2 SVGIG (reference sequence).